The sequence of this T cell receptor (beta chain) was determined in a study of CD8+CD57+ T cells in acquired aplastic anemia. The length of the CDR3 is 12 residues. Germline CDR1 reads SGHNT; CDR2 reads YYREEE (reference sequence). Trimming shortened V by 4 bases and J by 5 bases, and 10 bases separated the two germline ends. Comment on this clonotype: Its antigen is not identified.

Genomic DNA acted as the template from which TCR beta VDJ combination and CDR3 sequence profiling were carried out. TCRdb re-analysed the reads in MiXCR, keeping a single row per CDR3 protein. The sample holds some 410,000 distinct CDR3 sequences, about two thirds seen once. Study-wide results and caveats: Patients and controls shared fewer than 30 CD8+ CDR3 sequences.

This rearrangement joins TRBV5-4 to TRBJ2-7, with D hard to call. The clonotype comes from a human donor in good health, serving as a control. The specimen sequenced was sorted CD4+, CD8+, or CD8+CD57+ T cells (not recorded which) from PBMCs. CDR3 amino acids: CASSPYEDEQYF. Written as DNA, the CDR3 is TGTGCCAGCAGCCCGTATGAGGACGAGCAGTACTTC.